Below are 17 T cell receptor beta chains sequenced from a single sample in a study of shared clonotypes between healthy human individuals. Positive CCR7 selection of CD45RO-negative cells yielded the naive CD8 cells, and terminally differentiated effector memory CD45RA+ cells were excluded. This table comes from immunoSEQ multiplex PCR, and its TCRdb copy is limited to in-frame clones, with some not included. The sample has about 2.1 million clones, just under 95% seen once; the top ten hold around 1.7%. Sequenced sample: naive CD8+ T cells from PBMCs. All receptors derive from a young man in good health. Some clones in this sample may be carry-over from other donors' samples.

The rearrangement uses TRBV19 and TRBJ1-2; D gene unclear. The ends were cut back, 3 bases at V and 2 bases at J, with 13 bases in the middle. CDR1 is LNHDA, CDR2 SQIVND, per germline (reference sequence). CDR3 length: 15 amino acids. CDR3 DNA: TGTGCCAGTAGTATTTTCCCCAGGCCCAACTATGGCTACACCTTC. It codes for CASSIFPRPNYGYTF.

The rearrangement links TRBV27 to TRBJ2-7, with D hard to call. Per the germline V gene, CDR1 is MNHEY and CDR2 is SMNVEV (reference sequence). V lost 6 bases and J 1 base, leaving 19 bases between the germline ends. The CDR3 sequence is 16 residues long. CDR3 amino acids: CASSPLPIPLSYEQYF. The CDR3 DNA follows: TGTGCCAGCAGCCCCCTCCCGATTCCTCTTTCCTACGAGCAGTACTTC.

The chain recombines TRBV30 with TRBJ2-1; 8 nucleotides align to TRBD2. Trimming at V came to 3 bases and at J to 0 bases, leaving 13 bases not matched to a gene. Germline CDR1 is GTSNPN and CDR2 is SVGIG (reference sequence). The CDR3 contains 18 residues. DNA for the CDR3: TGTGCCTGGAGGGTGCGGCGGCGGGAGGACAGCTCCTACAATGAGCAGTTCTTC. This translates into CAWRVRRREDSSYNEQFF.

The V and J genes are TRBV18 and TRBJ2-1; 10 bases are a match to TRBD2. The CDR3 covers 17 residues. The junction had 18 bases not matched to a gene; V was cut back by 2 bases and J by 14 bases. CDR1 is KGHSH, CDR2 LQKENI, per germline. The CDR3 sequence: CASSPAPRAQREGREFF. The CDR3 DNA sequence: TGTGCCAGCTCACCAGCCCCCAGGGCACAGCGGGAGGGCCGGGAGTTCTTC.

With regard to this clone: Different DNA sequences within this sample yield the same CDR3. The chain couples TRBV28 to TRBJ1-1; D is uncertain. Germline-derived CDR1 and CDR2 are MDHEN and SYDVKM. V was shortened by 2 bases and J by 0 bases, with 1 base between the two germline ends. This CDR3 contains 12 residues. The CDR3 protein is CASSLLNTEAFF. The CDR3 DNA sequence: TGTGCCAGCAGTTTACTGAACACTGAAGCTTTCTTT.

The chain employs TRBV9 and TRBJ2-3; D is perhaps TRBD2 (6 bases). Between the trimmed V and J ends, which lost 3 bases and 0 bases, there was a span of 14 bases. CDR3 size: 16 residues. Germline values: CDR1 SGDLS, CDR2 YYNGEE. CDR3 sequence (DNA): TGTGCCAGCAGCGGGACTATAGCGCGTAGCACAGATACGCAGTATTTT. Its translation is CASSGTIARSTDTQYF.

The chain recombines TRBV5-1 with TRBJ2-1; 11 nucleotides match TRBD2. The CDR3 totals 15 residues. Germline V gene sequence: CDR1 SGHRS, CDR2 YFSETQ. Trimming took 0 bases from V and 7 from J; bases not matched to a gene: 3. The CDR3 sequence is CASSLGIAGGNEQFF. The CDR3 DNA sequence: TGCGCCAGCAGCTTGGGGATAGCGGGAGGGAATGAGCAGTTCTTC.

Of note for this clone: The same CDR3 also results from other DNA sequences found in this sample. The chain joins TRBV30 to TRBJ1-1; D possibly corresponds to TRBD1 (5 bases). Germline values: CDR1 GTSNPN, CDR2 SVGIG (reference sequence). This CDR3 has 13 amino acids. V was cut by 5 bases and J by 1 base, with 11 bases left in between. CDR3 sequence reads: CAWSPGRNTEAFF. In DNA form, the CDR3 reads TGTGCCTGGTCCCCAGGGAGGAACACTGAAGCTTTCTTT.

This clone was seen a few times. The V gene is TRBV9, the J gene TRBJ1-1; D remains unclear. V lost 6 bases, J lost 4 bases, and 10 bases lay in between. CDR3 length: 12 residues. CDR1 and CDR2 from the germline V gene are SGDLS and YYNGEE. CDR3 coding DNA: TGTGCCAGCAAGGGAGGGAGCACTGAAGCTTTCTTT. It yields the protein CASKGGSTEAFF. The variable domain in full, completed from reference TRBV9 and TRBJ1-1, reads DSGVTQTPKHLITATGQRVTLRCSPRSGDLSVYWYQQSLDQGLQFLIQYYNGEERAKGNILERFSAQQFPDLHSELNLSSLELGDSALYFCASKGGSTEAFFGQGTRLTVV.

V usage is TRBV4-1 and J usage is TRBJ2-1, with a weak D call TRBD1 (6 bases). The CDR3 spans 17 residues. The germline V and J ends were trimmed by 0 bases and 1 base, with 13 bases remaining between them. Germline V gene data show CDR1 as MGHRA and CDR2 as YSYEKL. In DNA, the CDR3 is TGCGCCAGCAGCCAAGAGATCCCGCAGGGGTCCTACAATGAGCAGTTCTTC. Translated, it gives CASSQEIPQGSYNEQFF.

The chain is built from TRBV27 and TRBJ2-3; D is unclear. Per germline, CDR1 MNHEY and CDR2 SMNVEV (reference sequence). The CDR3 contains 15 residues. V shed 3 bases and J shed 0 bases, with 10 bases lying between them. The DNA for the CDR3 is TGTGCCAGCAGTTTGTACAGTACTAGCACAGATACGCAGTATTTT. It is translated as CASSLYSTSTDTQYF.

In the case of this clone: In the same sample, other DNA sequences code for this CDR3. The chain carries TRBV19 and TRBJ2-5, with D maybe TRBD1 (5 bases). V lost 2 bases and J lost 7, with 5 bases in between. CDR1 and CDR2 (germline): LNHDA, SQIVND (reference sequence). The CDR3 is 11 amino acids. The DNA for the CDR3 is TGTGCCAGTAGTATACAGGGGACCCAGTACTTC. Amino acids: CASSIQGTQYF.

V gene TRBV6-5 combines with J gene TRBJ2-3, with D perhaps TRBD1 (6 bases). V lost 5 bases and J 2 bases, leaving 14 bases between the germline ends. Germline CDR1 is MNHEY and CDR2 is SVGAGI. The CDR3 covers 15 residues. Written as DNA, the CDR3 is TGTGCCAGCAGTCCGGGACACTCGGTCACAGATACGCAGTATTTT. It yields the protein CASSPGHSVTDTQYF.

This sequence joins TRBV6-1 and TRBJ2-7; D not resolved. The V end lost 2 bases, the J end lost 2 bases, and 16 bases lay between the germline ends. This CDR3 has 16 residues. Germline V gene data show CDR1 as MNHNS and CDR2 as SASEGT. CDR3 sequence: CASSENGVGYPYEQYF. The DNA of the CDR3 is TGTGCCAGCAGTGAAAATGGTGTGGGTTATCCCTACGAGCAGTACTTC.

The chain joins TRBV27 to TRBJ2-1, with TRBD1 matching over 7 bases. The CDR3 contains 15 residues. CDR1 MNHEY and CDR2 SMNVEV come from the germline V gene (reference sequence). V lost 5 bases to trimming and J lost 2 bases; unmatched junction nucleotides: 6. DNA for the CDR3: TGTGCCAGCAGTACATGGGACAGCCCCTACAATGAGCAGTTCTTC. Translation gives CASSTWDSPYNEQFF.

V usage is TRBV6-5 and J usage is TRBJ2-7; 7 positions agree with TRBD1. Germline CDR1 and CDR2: MNHEY and SVGAGI. The CDR3 runs to 15 residues. With V trimmed by 3 bases and J by 4 bases, 9 bases remained unmatched. This CDR3 reads CASSYRPRGKYEQYF. CDR3 nucleotides: TGTGCCAGCAGTTATCGACCCAGGGGGAAGTACGAGCAGTACTTC.

This chain's CDR3 is CASTKERVLSGNTIYF. In nucleotides, the CDR3 is TGCGCCAGCACTAAAGAGAGGGTACTCTCTGGAAACACCATATATTTT. The chain joins TRBV4-1 to TRBJ1-3; D gene ambiguous. Trimming cost V 7 bases and J 0 bases, with 16 bases left between them. The CDR3 has 16 residues. Germline V gives CDR1 MGHRA, CDR2 YSYEKL.